This note documents a single T cell receptor beta chain sequence. Its antigen specificity is not known. Per-nucleotide qualities are absent, and no much larger clonotype sits a single base away. Patients with autoimmune disease history or receiving systemic immunosuppression were excluded from the trial. Peripheral blood for TCR sequencing was collected from all dose cohorts at baseline, on cycle 4 day 1, and on cycle 7 day 1. Samples were obtained from an open-label, multicenter, first-in-human phase I dose-escalation trial of ivuxolimab. The trial enrolled adults with locally advanced or metastatic head and neck squamous cell, hepatocellular, melanoma or renal cell carcinoma. Before TCR sequencing, CD4+ T cells and CD8+ T cells were sorted from peripheral blood as separate populations. Genomic DNA was isolated from the sorted cells so that the TCRbeta CDR3 region could be sequenced. The immunoSEQ Assay was used to sequence the TCRbeta CDR3 regions. TCRdb stores this immuneACCESS table with in-frame sequences only. Part of the clones is absent; in the studies checked, under half of the shortfall reflects unresolved V genes, and no reason is known for the rest. The sample data list tens of thousands of clones, and around 91% of these were observed just once. 0.85% to 1% of the sample comes from the top ten.

The sample belongs to a study of OX40 agonist ivuxolimab in advanced cancers. Regarding the study in general: Ivuxolimab was an agonistic, fully human IgG2 monoclonal antibody directed against OX40 (CD134), a costimulatory receptor. Intravenous ivuxolimab was administered to patients every 2 weeks at six dose levels: 0.01, 0.1, 0.3, 1.5, 3 and 10 mg/kg. Partial responses were achieved by three dose-escalation patients, of whom one had hepatocellular carcinoma and two had cutaneous melanoma. Peripheral TCRbeta sequencing was intended to test whether TCR sequence diversity was altered and clonal T-cell expansion was caused by ivuxolimab. Among the approximately 50 dose-escalation patients, about 20 had hepatocellular carcinoma, approximately 15 melanoma, 9 renal cell carcinoma and 9 head and neck cancer. The paper covers the monotherapy dose-escalation part of the phase I ivuxolimab trial, which included N ≈ 52 patients. In the dose-escalation cohort, 75% to 90% of patients were male, and the mean age was 60 years with a range of about 20 to 80. Patients were allowed to have had prior anti-PD-1, anti-PD-L1 or anti-CTLA-4 therapy, and around 43% of the dose-escalation patients had been treated with checkpoint inhibitors. Results the study describes overall, beyond this receptor: On average, CD8+ T cells showed more expanded clones than CD4+ T cells after ivuxolimab. Clonal expansion of both CD4+ and CD8+ blood T cells was observed from baseline to week 6 at doses 0.1 to 3.0 mg/kg. Partial responders in the 0.1-3.0 mg/kg groups had among the lowest normalized peripheral clonal expansion, especially among CD8+ T cells. Low levels of normalized T-cell clonal expansion were also seen in some patients who did not respond. The antigen specificity of the clonally expanded peripheral T cells was not determined.

There are 14 amino acids in the CDR3, from cysteine to phenylalanine inclusive. Only the CDR3 DNA is retained, 42 bases long and in frame from the first base. Trimming accounts for 3 bases at V and 2 bases at J, while the number of junction bases matched to no gene is 5. The germline V gene gives CDR1 as SGHRS and CDR2 as YFSETQ. In this chain, TRBV5-1 is recombined with TRBJ2-7; 7 of the junction bases match TRBD1. This specimen was CD4+ or CD8+ T cells sorted from blood, taken in a trial of the OX40 agonist ivuxolimab. This receptor was obtained from an adult with an advanced solid tumor such as melanoma, head and neck, liver or kidney cancer. DNA sequence: TGCGCCAGCAGCTCACCGGGACAGACCTACGAGCAGTACTTC. Protein translation: CASSSPGQTYEQYF.